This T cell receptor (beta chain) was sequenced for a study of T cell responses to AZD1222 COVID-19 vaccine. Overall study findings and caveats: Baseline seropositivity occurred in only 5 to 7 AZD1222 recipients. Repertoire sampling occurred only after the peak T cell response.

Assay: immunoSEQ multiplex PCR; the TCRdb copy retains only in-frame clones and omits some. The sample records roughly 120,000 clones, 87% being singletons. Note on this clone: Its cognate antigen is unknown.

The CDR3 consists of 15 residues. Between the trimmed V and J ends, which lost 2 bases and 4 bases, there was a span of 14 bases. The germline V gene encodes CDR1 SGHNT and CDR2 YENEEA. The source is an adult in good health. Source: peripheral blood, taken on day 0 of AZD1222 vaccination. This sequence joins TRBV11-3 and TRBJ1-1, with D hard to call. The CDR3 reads CASSLTPQPFTEAFF. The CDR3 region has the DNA TGTGCCAGCAGCTTAACTCCCCAGCCTTTCACTGAAGCTTTCTTT.